This T cell receptor (beta chain) emerged from a study of long-term antiretroviral therapy in people with HIV. Treatment locations for all participants with HIV were in the United States. As regards this clone: Its cognate antigen is unknown.

The germline CDR1 and CDR2 sequences are SNHLY and FYNNEI. This CDR3 has 16 amino acids. With 6 bases clipped from V and 0 bases from J, the junction kept 8 bases outside the gene matches. General study points: The study found narrower CDR3 length ranges in HIV repertoires than in controls.

At survey level, the immunoSEQ assay was run in its v3.0 version. Profiling relied on immunoSEQ multiplex PCR, and the TCRdb table lists in-frame clones only, not all of them. The repertoire includes over 30,000 clones, around 83% of them detected once, and under 6.5% sits in the top ten. The gene calls are TRBV2 and TRBJ1-1; 9 bases are shared with TRBD1. The TCR was taken from a man aged 18 to 30 with HIV. This sample comprised unsorted PBMCs, obtained 1 year after starting antiretroviral therapy. As DNA, the CDR3 is TGTGCCAGCAGGCCAACAGGGGGCGGCATGAACACTGAAGCTTTCTTT. It yields the protein CASRPTGGGMNTEAFF.